These 20 T cell receptor beta chains were all obtained from the same sample, sequenced in a study of cytomegalovirus exposure and HLA in healthy donors. Primers included in the PCR were 60 Vbeta and 13 Jbeta primers. Here immunoSEQ multiplex PCR was the method, and the copy in TCRdb shows in-frame clones only, minus some. The table has around 100,000 clones, about two thirds seen once; the top ten hold around 10%. The sample taken for sequencing was PBMCs. The receptors come from a man aged 25-45 years in good health and CMV-seropositive.

This sequence joins TRBV19 and TRBJ1-2, with 11 bases lining up with TRBD1. Germline lookup yields CDR1 LNHDA and CDR2 SQIVND (reference sequence). The V and J ends lost 5 bases and 3 bases, in that order; junction bases with no gene match: 8. The CDR3 runs to 16 residues. The CDR3 here is CASSRGQGAVDYGYTF. CDR3 nucleotides: TGTGCCAGTAGTCGAGGACAGGGGGCCGTCGACTATGGCTACACCTTC.

The CDR3: CASSFNGVGAGEDGYTF. In nucleotides, the CDR3 is TGTGCCAGCAGCTTTAATGGGGTGGGGGCTGGTGAGGATGGCTACACCTTC. This chain joins TRBV7-2 and TRBJ1-2, with a weak D call TRBD1 (6 bases). Looked up from germline, CDR1 is SGHTA and CDR2 is FQGNSA. With 3 bases removed from V and 6 bases from J, the gap between germline ends came to 23 bases. CDR3 size: 17 residues.

This clone was recorded only once. The chain employs TRBV5-1 and TRBJ2-3; D is perhaps TRBD1 (6 bases). The CDR3 runs 15 residues. Trimming shortened V by 2 bases and J by 2 bases, and 12 bases separated the two germline ends. Per germline, CDR1 SGHRS and CDR2 YFSETQ. In nucleotides, the CDR3 is TGCGCCAGCAGCTTAGACAGGAGAACCACAGATACGCAGTATTTT. Its protein is CASSLDRRTTDTQYF.

The rearrangement links TRBV5-4 to TRBJ2-4; TRBD1 is a possible D gene (6 bases). The V end was cut by 0 bases, the J end by 6 bases, with 19 bases between. The germline V gene encodes CDR1 SGHNT and CDR2 YYREEE (reference sequence). The CDR3 has 17 amino acids. The CDR3 here is CASSLGGPGYAGNIQYF. DNA of the CDR3: TGTGCCAGCAGCTTGGGGGGGCCCGGGTATGCAGGAAACATTCAGTACTTC.

The chain employs TRBV13 and TRBJ1-6; TRBD1 matches at 9 bases. The CDR3 has 20 amino acids. CDR1 is PRHDT and CDR2 is FYEKMQ in the germline V gene (reference sequence). The V and J ends lost 4 bases and 1 base, in that order; junction bases with no gene match: 14. CDR3: CASSSKAGQGGGSYNSPLHF. The DNA of the CDR3 is TGTGCCAGCAGCTCAAAGGCGGGACAGGGAGGGGGGTCCTATAATTCACCCCTCCACTTT.

The chain has TRBV19 and TRBJ2-1; 9 bases are shared with TRBD2. The CDR3 totals 17 residues. Germline V gene sequence: CDR1 LNHDA, CDR2 SQIVND (reference sequence). Trimming took 1 base from V and 5 from J; bases not matched to a gene: 9. CDR3 in DNA: TGTGCCAGTAGTATAGTCCATCCTAGCGGGACCAACAATGAGCAGTTCTTC. This sequence encodes CASSIVHPSGTNNEQFF. Full variable domain (rest looked up from reference TRBV19 and TRBJ2-1): DGGITQSPKYLFRKEGQNVTLSCEQNLNHDAMYWYRQDPGQGLRLIYYSQIVNDFQKGDIAEGYSVSREKKESFPLTVTSAQKNPTAFYLCASSIVHPSGTNNEQFFGPGTRLTVL.

The chain employs TRBV7-3 and TRBJ2-3, with 9 bases fitting TRBD1. The CDR3 covers 14 residues. CDR1 and CDR2 (germline): SGHTA, FQGTGA. Trimming at V came to 5 bases and at J to 6 bases, leaving 6 bases not matched to a gene. CDR3 region: CASSPGDRGDTQYF. The CDR3 DNA is TGTGCCAGCAGCCCCGGAGACAGGGGGGATACGCAGTATTTT. Supplemented by reference TRBV7-3 and TRBJ2-3, the full variable domain reads GAGVSQTPSNKVTEKGKYVELRCDPISGHTALYWYRQSLGQGPEFLIYFQGTGAADDSGLPNDRFFAVRPEGSVSTLKIQRTERGDSAVYLCASSPGDRGDTQYFGPGTRLTVL.

The chain has TRBV27 and TRBJ1-1, with D possibly being TRBD1 (6 bases). Germline V gene data show CDR1 as MNHEY and CDR2 as SMNVEV (reference sequence). Trimming pared 3 bases from V and 1 base from J, leaving 9 bases between. The CDR3 runs to 14 residues. The CDR3 coding sequence is TGTGCCAGCAGTTTGGTAGGGGGGAACACTGAAGCTTTCTTT. It translates to CASSLVGGNTEAFF.

The gene calls are TRBV29-1 and TRBJ1-2; D possibly corresponds to TRBD1 (6 bases). V gave up 4 bases and J gave up 1 base, with 10 bases separating them. CDR1 and CDR2 (germline): SQVTM, ANQGSEA. The CDR3 sequence is 13 residues long. In DNA, the CDR3 is TGCAGCGTTGGCCAGGGGAATAACTATGGCTACACCTTC. Protein: CSVGQGNNYGYTF.

The chain recombines TRBV18 with TRBJ1-6, with 9 nucleotides matching TRBD1. This CDR3 has 18 residues. After removal of 3 bases from V and 1 base from J, the junction contained 7 bases not matched to a gene. Looked up from germline, CDR1 is KGHSH and CDR2 is LQKENI. The CDR3 sequence is CASSPRPTGGSYNSPLHF. The CDR3, as DNA: TGTGCCAGCTCACCCCGACCGACAGGGGGATCCTATAATTCACCCCTCCACTTT.

The chain joins TRBV9 to TRBJ2-3; 8 nucleotides align to TRBD2. The CDR3 is made up of 18 amino acids. Trimming removed 0 bases from V and 2 bases from J; junction bases left unmatched: 11. Germline V gives CDR1 SGDLS, CDR2 YYNGEE. For the CDR3, the DNA is TGTGCCAGCAGCGTAGCTGGACTAGCCTATAAATACACAGATACGCAGTATTTT. Protein: CASSVAGLAYKYTDTQYF.

This chain links TRBV21-1 with TRBJ2-4; the table names TRBD2, a call not compared with the DNA. TRBV21-1 is an annotated pseudogene. The CDR3 totals 17 residues. CDR3 in DNA: TGTGCCAGCAGCGAGACGAAGGGGGGGACTCCCAAAAACATTCAGTACTTC. The encoded protein is CASSETKGGTPKNIQYF.

This clone is medium-sized within its sample. Different DNA sequences within this sample yield the same CDR3. The gene calls are TRBV29-1 and TRBJ1-1, with TRBD1 identical over 7 bases. The CDR3 spans 13 residues. Germline trimming cut 6 bases from V and 0 bases from J; bases unmatched to any gene: 4. Germline V gene sequence: CDR1 SQVTM, CDR2 ANQGSEA. The CDR3 reads CSVGQAMNTEAFF. The DNA of the CDR3 is TGCAGCGTAGGACAGGCGATGAACACTGAAGCTTTCTTT.

This clone occurred a few times. The chain links TRBV6-1 to TRBJ2-5, with TRBD1 matching over 10 bases. In germline, CDR1 is MNHNS, CDR2 SASEGT. The trim removed 3 bases at V and 5 bases at J, leaving 6 bases unmatched. The CDR3 spans 15 residues. The CDR3 here is CASSDETGGGETQYF. The CDR3 DNA reads TGTGCCAGCAGTGATGAGACAGGGGGCGGGGAGACCCAGTACTTC.

This CDR3 is CASSWPGELFF. CDR3 nucleotides: TGTGCCAGCAGTTGGCCCGGGGAGCTGTTTTTT. The chain recombines TRBV4-2 with TRBJ2-2; D not certain. V lost 6 bases to trimming and J lost 6 bases, with 5 bases between them. Germline V gene lookup returns CDR1 LGHNA and CDR2 YNFKEQ. This CDR3 contains 11 residues.

This clone has only a few counts. J is TRBJ1-2 and V is TRBV7-6; possible D gene TRBD1, 6 bases. The CDR3 spans 17 residues. Germline-derived CDR1 and CDR2 are SGHVS and FNYEAQ. The V end was cut by 1 base, the J end by 0 bases, with 15 bases between. The CDR3 DNA reads TGTGCCAGCAGCTTAGGGGCAGGGGCATCCTCTAACTATGGCTACACCTTC. Protein product: CASSLGAGASSNYGYTF.

The chain uses TRBV5-4 and TRBJ1-6, with 7 nucleotides matching TRBD1. Germline V CDR1 and CDR2: SGHNT, YYREEE (reference sequence). The CDR3 is made up of 15 amino acids. Trimming cost V 4 bases and J 8 bases; bases outside gene matches: 9. CDR3 amino acids: CASSRQGTYDSPLHF. Written as DNA, the CDR3 is TGTGCCAGCAGCCGACAGGGTACATATGATTCACCCCTCCACTTT. Full variable domain (outside the CDR3, taken from reference TRBV5-4 and TRBJ1-6): ETGVTQSPTHLIKTRGQQVTLRCSSQSGHNTVSWYQQALGQGPQFIFQYYREEENGRGNFPPRFSGLQFPNYSSELNVNALELDDSALYLCASSRQGTYDSPLHFGNGTRLTVT.

The chain carries TRBV28 and TRBJ1-1; D unclear. CDR1 and CDR2 (germline): MDHEN, SYDVKM. V was clipped by 7 bases and J by 3 bases, with 9 bases between them. The CDR3 is 12 amino acids. Written as DNA, the CDR3 is TGTGCCAGCACGGATAGCTACACTGAAGCTTTCTTT. Its translation is CASTDSYTEAFF.

The chain combines TRBV7-3 with TRBJ2-1, with TRBD2 matching over 10 bases. J lost 3 bases, V lost 2 bases, and 4 bases had no gene match. CDR1 and CDR2 from the germline V gene are SGHTA and FQGTGA. The CDR3 has 16 residues. Here the CDR3 DNA reads TGTGCCAGCAGCTTACCCGGGACTAGCGTCTACAATGAGCAGTTCTTC. As protein: CASSLPGTSVYNEQFF. The variable domain in full, with the rest retrieved from reference TRBV7-3 and TRBJ2-1, is GAGVSQTPSNKVTEKGKYVELRCDPISGHTALYWYRQSLGQGPEFLIYFQGTGAADDSGLPNDRFFAVRPEGSVSTLKIQRTERGDSAVYLCASSLPGTSVYNEQFFGPGTRLTVL.

This rearrangement joins TRBV6-1 to TRBJ2-1; D gene ambiguous. Looked up from germline, CDR1 is MNHNS and CDR2 is SASEGT. V was shortened by 1 base and J by 3 bases, with 4 bases between the two germline ends. The CDR3 sequence is 13 residues long. The CDR3 loop reads CASSEGLYNEQFF. CDR3 in DNA: TGTGCCAGCAGTGAAGGGCTCTACAATGAGCAGTTCTTC.